The text below deals with one TCR beta chain. The CDR3 covers 16 residues. V was clipped by 4 bases and J by 5 bases; unmatched bases: 8. Looked up from germline, CDR1 is PRHDT and CDR2 is FYEKMQ (reference sequence). Measured with immunoSEQ multiplex PCR; TCRdb has only the in-frame clones, and not every one. Found here are 60,000 to 70,000 clones, about 89% of them singletons; the top ten hold 1.7%. The data derive from a study of cytomegalovirus exposure and HLA in healthy donors. The sequenced sample was PBMCs. The chain uses TRBV13 and TRBJ2-1, with 10 bases fitting TRBD2. This clonotype was obtained from a young woman in good health and CMV-seronegative. Written as DNA, the CDR3 is TGTGCCAGCAGCTCCCGAACTAGCGGGATTGACAATGAGCAGTTCTTC. Translation gives CASSSRTSGIDNEQFF.